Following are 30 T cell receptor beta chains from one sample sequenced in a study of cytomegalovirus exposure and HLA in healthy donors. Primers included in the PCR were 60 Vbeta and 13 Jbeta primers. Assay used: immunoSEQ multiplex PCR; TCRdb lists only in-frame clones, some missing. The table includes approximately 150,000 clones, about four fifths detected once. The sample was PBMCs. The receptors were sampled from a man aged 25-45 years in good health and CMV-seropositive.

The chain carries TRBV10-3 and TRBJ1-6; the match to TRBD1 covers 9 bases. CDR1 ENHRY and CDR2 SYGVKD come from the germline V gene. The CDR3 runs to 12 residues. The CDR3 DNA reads TGTGTCACCGGGACAGGGAGTTCACCCCTCCACTTT. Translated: CVTGTGSSPLHF.

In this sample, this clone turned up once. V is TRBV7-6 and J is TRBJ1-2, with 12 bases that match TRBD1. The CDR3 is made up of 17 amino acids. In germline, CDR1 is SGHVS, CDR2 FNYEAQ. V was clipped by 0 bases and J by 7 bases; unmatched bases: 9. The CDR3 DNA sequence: TGTGCCAGCAGCTTAGCGCTTATGGGACAGGGGGCTGGTGGCTACACCTTC. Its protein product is CASSLALMGQGAGGYTF.

CDR3 bases: TGCGCCAGCAGCCAAGCAGGGGCCAGCTACAATGAGCAGTTCTTC. The encoded protein is CASSQAGASYNEQFF. V gene TRBV4-1 combines with J gene TRBJ2-1, with D possibly matching TRBD1 (6 bases). The CDR3 length is 15 residues. Trimming removed 1 base at V and 3 bases at J, with 10 bases between. Looked up from germline, CDR1 is MGHRA and CDR2 is YSYEKL.

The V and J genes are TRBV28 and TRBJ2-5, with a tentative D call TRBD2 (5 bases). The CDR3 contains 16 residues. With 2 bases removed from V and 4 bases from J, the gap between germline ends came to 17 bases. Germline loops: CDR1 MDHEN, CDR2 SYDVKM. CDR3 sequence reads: CASSLLTPTRRETQYF. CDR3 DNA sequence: TGTGCCAGCAGTTTACTTACCCCCACTAGACGAGAGACCCAGTACTTC.

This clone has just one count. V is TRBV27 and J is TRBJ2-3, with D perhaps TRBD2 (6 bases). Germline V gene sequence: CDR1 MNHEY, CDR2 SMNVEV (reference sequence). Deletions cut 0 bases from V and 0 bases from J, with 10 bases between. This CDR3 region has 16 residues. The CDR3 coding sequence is TGTGCCAGCAGTTTATCGACCGGGACTAGCACAGATACGCAGTATTTT. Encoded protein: CASSLSTGTSTDTQYF.

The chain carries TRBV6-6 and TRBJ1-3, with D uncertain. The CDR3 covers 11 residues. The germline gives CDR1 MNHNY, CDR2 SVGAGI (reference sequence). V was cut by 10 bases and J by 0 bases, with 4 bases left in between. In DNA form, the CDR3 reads TGTGCCATTAACTCTGGAAACACCATATATTTT. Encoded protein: CAINSGNTIYF.

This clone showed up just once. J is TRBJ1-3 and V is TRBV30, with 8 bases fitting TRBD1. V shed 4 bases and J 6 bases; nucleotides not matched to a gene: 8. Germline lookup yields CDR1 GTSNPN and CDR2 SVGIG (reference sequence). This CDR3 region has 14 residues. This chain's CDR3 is CAWNRGQAVNTIYF. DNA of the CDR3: TGTGCCTGGAACCGGGGACAGGCGGTAAACACCATATATTTT. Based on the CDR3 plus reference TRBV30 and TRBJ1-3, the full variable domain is SQTIHQWPATLVQPVGSPLSLECTVEGTSNPNLYWYRQAAGRGLQLLFYSVGIGQISSEVPQNLSASRPQDRQFILSSKKLLLSDSGFYLCAWNRGQAVNTIYFGEGSWLTVV.

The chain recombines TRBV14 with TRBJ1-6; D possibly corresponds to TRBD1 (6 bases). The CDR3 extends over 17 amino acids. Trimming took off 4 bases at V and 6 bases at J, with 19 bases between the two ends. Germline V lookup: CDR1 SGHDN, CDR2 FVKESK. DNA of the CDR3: TGTGCCAGCAGCCCAAAACTAGGACAGCATGGTAATTCACCCCTCCACTTT. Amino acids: CASSPKLGQHGNSPLHF.

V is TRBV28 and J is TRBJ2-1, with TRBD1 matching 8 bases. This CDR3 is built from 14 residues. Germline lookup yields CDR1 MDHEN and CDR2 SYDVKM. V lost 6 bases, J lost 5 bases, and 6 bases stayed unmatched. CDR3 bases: TGTGCCAGCAGGCCGGGACAGGTCCACAATGAGCAGTTCTTC. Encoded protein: CASRPGQVHNEQFF.

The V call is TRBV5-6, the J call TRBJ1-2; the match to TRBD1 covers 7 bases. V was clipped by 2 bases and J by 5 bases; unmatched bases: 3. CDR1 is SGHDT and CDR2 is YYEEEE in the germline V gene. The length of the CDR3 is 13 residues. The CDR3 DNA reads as TGTGCCAGCAGCTTAGGCAGGGGGTATGGCTACACCTTC. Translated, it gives CASSLGRGYGYTF.

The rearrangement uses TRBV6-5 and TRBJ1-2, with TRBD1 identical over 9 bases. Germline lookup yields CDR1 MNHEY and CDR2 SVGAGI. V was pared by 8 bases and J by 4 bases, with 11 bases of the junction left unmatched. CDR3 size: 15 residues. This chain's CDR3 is CASHRGQGVGYGYTF. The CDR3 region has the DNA TGTGCCAGCCACCGGGGACAGGGAGTGGGCTATGGCTACACCTTC.

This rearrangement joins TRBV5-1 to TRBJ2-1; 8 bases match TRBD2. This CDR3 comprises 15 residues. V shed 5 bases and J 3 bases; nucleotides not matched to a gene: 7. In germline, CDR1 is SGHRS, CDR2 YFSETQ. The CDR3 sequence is CASRPGAGVYNEQFF. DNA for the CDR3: TGCGCCAGCAGACCCGGAGCGGGAGTCTACAATGAGCAGTTCTTC.

CDR3 bases: TGTGCCAGCACCCCCCTCGGGGAAAGGTCCTACGAGCAGTACTTC. The encoded protein is CASTPLGERSYEQYF. The V and J genes are TRBV7-8 and TRBJ2-7, with D possibly matching TRBD2 (5 bases). The V end was cut by 7 bases, the J end by 1 base, with 17 bases between. The CDR3 is 15 amino acids. The germline gives CDR1 SGHVS, CDR2 FQNEAQ.

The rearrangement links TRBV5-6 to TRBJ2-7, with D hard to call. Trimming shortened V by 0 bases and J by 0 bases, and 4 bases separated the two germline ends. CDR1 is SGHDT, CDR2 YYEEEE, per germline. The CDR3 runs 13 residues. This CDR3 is CASSLESSYEQYF. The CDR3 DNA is TGTGCCAGCAGCTTGGAGAGCTCCTACGAGCAGTACTTC.

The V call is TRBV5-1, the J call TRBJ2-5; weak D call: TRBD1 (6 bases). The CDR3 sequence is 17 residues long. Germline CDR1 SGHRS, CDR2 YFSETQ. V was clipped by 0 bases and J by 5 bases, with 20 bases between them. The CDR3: CASSLGLGGARLETQYF. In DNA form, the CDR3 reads TGCGCCAGCAGCTTGGGGTTAGGGGGAGCACGACTGGAGACCCAGTACTTC.

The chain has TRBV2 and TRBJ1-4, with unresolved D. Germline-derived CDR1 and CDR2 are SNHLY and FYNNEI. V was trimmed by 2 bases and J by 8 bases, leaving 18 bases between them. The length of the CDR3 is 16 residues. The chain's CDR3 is CASSESIRVRREKLFF. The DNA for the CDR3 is TGTGCCAGCAGTGAATCCATCCGGGTGCGGCGGGAAAAACTGTTTTTT.

The CDR3 DNA reads as TGTGCCAGCCAAGGACAGCCGAAGTACACCGGGGAGCTGTTTTTT. Encoded protein: CASQGQPKYTGELFF. This chain uses TRBV19 with TRBJ2-2; tentative D call: TRBD1 (6 bases). The V and J ends lost 9 bases and 3 bases respectively, with 17 bases between them. This CDR3 region has 15 residues. The germline gives CDR1 LNHDA, CDR2 SQIVND (reference sequence).

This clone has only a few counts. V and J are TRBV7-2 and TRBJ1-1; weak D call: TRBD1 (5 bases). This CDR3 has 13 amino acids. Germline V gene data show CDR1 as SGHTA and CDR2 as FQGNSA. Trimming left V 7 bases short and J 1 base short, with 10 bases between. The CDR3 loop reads CASTRQKNTEAFF. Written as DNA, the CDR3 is TGTGCCAGCACCCGACAGAAGAACACTGAAGCTTTCTTT.

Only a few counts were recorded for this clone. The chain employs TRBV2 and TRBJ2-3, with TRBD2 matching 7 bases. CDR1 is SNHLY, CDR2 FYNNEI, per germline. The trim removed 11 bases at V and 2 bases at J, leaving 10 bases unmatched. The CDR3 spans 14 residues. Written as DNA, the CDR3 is TGTGCCTCCCAGTGGCGGGGGAACACAGATACGCAGTATTTT. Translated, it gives CASQWRGNTDTQYF. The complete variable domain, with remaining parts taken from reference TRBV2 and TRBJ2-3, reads EPEVTQTPSHQVTQMGQEVILRCVPISNHLYFYWYRQILGQKVEFLVSFYNNEISEKSEIFDDQFSVERPDGSNFTLKIRSTKLEDSAMYFCASQWRGNTDTQYFGPGTRLTVL.

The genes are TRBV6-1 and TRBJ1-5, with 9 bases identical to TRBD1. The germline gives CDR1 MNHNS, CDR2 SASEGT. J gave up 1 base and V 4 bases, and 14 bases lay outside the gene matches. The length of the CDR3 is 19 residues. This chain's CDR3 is CASSAYYTGTGQSNQPQHF. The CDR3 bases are TGTGCCAGCAGTGCCTACTATACCGGGACAGGGCAAAGCAATCAGCCCCAGCATTTT.

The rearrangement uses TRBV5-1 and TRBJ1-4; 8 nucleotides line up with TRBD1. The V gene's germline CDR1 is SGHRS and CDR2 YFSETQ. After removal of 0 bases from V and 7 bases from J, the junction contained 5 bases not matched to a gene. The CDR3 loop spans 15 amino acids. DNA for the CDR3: TGCGCCAGCAGCTTGGGAAAACAGGGGGGTGAAAAACTGTTTTTT. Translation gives CASSLGKQGGEKLFF.

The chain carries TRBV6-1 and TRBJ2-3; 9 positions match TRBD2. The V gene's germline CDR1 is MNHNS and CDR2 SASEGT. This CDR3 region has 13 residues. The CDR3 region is CVEGAGGTDTQYF. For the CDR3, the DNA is TGTGTCGAGGGGGCGGGGGGGACAGATACGCAGTATTTT.

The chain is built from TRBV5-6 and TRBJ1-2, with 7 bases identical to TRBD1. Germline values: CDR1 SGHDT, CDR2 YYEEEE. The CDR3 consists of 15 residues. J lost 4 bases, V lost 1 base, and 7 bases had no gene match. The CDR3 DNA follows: TGTGCCAGCAGCTTGTCCCAGACAGGGTTCTATGGCTACACCTTC. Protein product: CASSLSQTGFYGYTF.

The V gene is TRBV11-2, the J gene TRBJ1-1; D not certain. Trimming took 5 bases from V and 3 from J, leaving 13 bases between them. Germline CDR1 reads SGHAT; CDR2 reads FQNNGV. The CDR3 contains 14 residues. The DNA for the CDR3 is TGTGCCAGCAGCCCAAGTTTGCGCCACACTGAAGCTTTCTTT. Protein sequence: CASSPSLRHTEAFF.

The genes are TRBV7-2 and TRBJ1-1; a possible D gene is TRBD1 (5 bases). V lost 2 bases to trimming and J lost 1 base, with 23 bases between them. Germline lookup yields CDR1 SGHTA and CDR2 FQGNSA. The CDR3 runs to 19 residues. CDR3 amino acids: CASSLYTSRYGGRNTEAFF. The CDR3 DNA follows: TGTGCCAGCAGCTTATACACCTCGCGTTACGGGGGTCGGAACACTGAAGCTTTCTTT.

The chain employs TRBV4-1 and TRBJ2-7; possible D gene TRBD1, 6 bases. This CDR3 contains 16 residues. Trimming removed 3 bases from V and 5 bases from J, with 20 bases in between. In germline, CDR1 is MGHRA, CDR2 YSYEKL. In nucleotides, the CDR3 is TGCGCCAGCAGCCAGGGTTTATCCAGGGGCCCTAACGAGCAGTACTTC. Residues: CASSQGLSRGPNEQYF.

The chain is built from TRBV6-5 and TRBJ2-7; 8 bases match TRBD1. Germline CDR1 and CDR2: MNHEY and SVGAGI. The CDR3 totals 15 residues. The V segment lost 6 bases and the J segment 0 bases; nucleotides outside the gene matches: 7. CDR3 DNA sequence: TGTGCCAGCAGACCCTCCGGGACAGGCTCCTACGAGCAGTACTTC. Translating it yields CASRPSGTGSYEQYF.

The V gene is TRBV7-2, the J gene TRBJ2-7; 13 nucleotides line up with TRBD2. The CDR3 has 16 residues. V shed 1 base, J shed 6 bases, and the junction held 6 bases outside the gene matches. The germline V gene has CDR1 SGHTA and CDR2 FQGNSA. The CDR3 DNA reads TGTGCCAGCAGCTTAGATACTAGCGGGAGGGCCTCCGAGCAGTACTTC. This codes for CASSLDTSGRASEQYF. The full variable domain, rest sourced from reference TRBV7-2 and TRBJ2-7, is GAGVSQSPSNKVTEKGKDVELRCDPISGHTALYWYRQSLGQGLEFLIYFQGNSAPDKSGLPSDRFSAERTGGSVSTLTIQRTQQEDSAVYLCASSLDTSGRASEQYFGPGTRLTVT.

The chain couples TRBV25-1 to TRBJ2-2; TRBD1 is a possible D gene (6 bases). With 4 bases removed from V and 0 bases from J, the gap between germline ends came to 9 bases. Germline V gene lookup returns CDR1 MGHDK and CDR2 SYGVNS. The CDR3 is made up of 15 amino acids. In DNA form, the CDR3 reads TGTGCCAGCAGTGTTACAGGGACGAACACCGGGGAGCTGTTTTTT. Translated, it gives CASSVTGTNTGELFF.

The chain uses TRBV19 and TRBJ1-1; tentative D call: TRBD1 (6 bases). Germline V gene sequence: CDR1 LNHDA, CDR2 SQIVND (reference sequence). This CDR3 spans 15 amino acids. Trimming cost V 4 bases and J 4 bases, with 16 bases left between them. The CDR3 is CASSTPGGSGTEAFF. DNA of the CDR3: TGTGCCAGTAGTACCCCGGGGGGCTCGGGCACTGAAGCTTTCTTT.